These T cell receptor beta chains were read from a single sample in a study of cytomegalovirus exposure and HLA in healthy donors. TCRdb's copy holds only in-frame clones and misses some; the assay was immunoSEQ multiplex PCR. The data contain over 200,000 clones, 87% of them singletons. Sequenced sample: PBMCs. The source of these receptors is a woman aged 18 to 35 in good health and CMV-seropositive. CDR3s leave out the opening cysteine and the closing phenylalanine or tryptophan. The order of the fields is V gene, CDR3 protein.

TRBV6-1,ASRTTGGFDEQY
TRBV19,ASSAGTEAF
TRBV28,ASNRELNQPQH
TRBV5-6,ASLGGKPVNEQF
TRBV5-5,ASSGGGPFPDTQY
TRBV5-1,ASSLEATSGRARGKF
TRBV27,ASSPGMGHPYEQY
TRBV5-4,ASSLRSLYNEQF
TRBV5-4,ASSLGGNIQY
TRBV18,ASSRREGSDGYT
TRBV14,ASSHRGRLADTGELF
TRBV5-1,ASSLAGAGVETQY
TRBV29-1,SAGGQDGYGYT
TRBV6-5,ASSFPAGGQETQY
TRBV5-1,ASSSSGSWANEQF
TRBV6-5,ASTPAGNNEQY
TRBV10-3,AVTASYSNQPQH
TRBV27,ASSLYLAGVNEQY
TRBV28,ASSPGTGPINYGYT
TRBV11-2,ASSYDRNTEAF
TRBV2,ASSGDRDYNQPQH
TRBV6-1,ASSGTGSNNEQF
TRBV28,ASSLTGIGIEQY
TRBV6-1,ASSEYRGWRNTEAF
TRBV7-8,ASSLGGGRNEKLF
TRBV5-1,ASSLTSGRAGVYEQY
TRBV25-1,ASSEKAGSNQPQH
TRBV7-9,ASSSGTGTFTNEKLF
TRBV18,ASSDREGTEAF
TRBV5-6,ASSPISDGGSDTQY
TRBV6-1,ASRATSGTDTQY
TRBV28,ASSKRTSGYEQY
TRBV2,ASSPGSNQPQH
TRBV28,ASNGSGQGANYGYT
TRBV18,ASSGTPNTEAF
TRBV5-4,ASSLAASGNQETQY
TRBV4-1,ASSHGRGYNEQF
TRBV9,ARRQGIPWVNTEAF
TRBV19,ASRDSANEQF
TRBV5-1,ASSPRTSGSGNEQF
TRBV6-5,ASVSSGNTIY
TRBV11-2,AMGQGAYGYT
TRBV5-1,ASSLVPWTGTAADIRY
TRBV18,ASSPVTGGTEAF
TRBV27,ASSGPGQGHEKLF
TRBV5-5,ASSWETSRTEAF
TRBV15,ATSRRKIAGGDNDEQF
TRBV7-3,ASSLGRSGGIETQY
TRBV27,ASSRTGSTFYEQY
TRBV27,ASSLSQNAYEQY
TRBV2,ASSAGLLAKNIQY
TRBV10-3,AIRAGGQNYEQY
TRBV6-1,ASSTRLVIAYEQY
TRBV27,ASSLQGGGVPTQY
TRBV4-1,ASSPYSSSYNEQF
TRBV7-6,ASSLRRAEIGELF
TRBV30,AWEARTLQGWDEQY